Listed below are T cell receptor beta chains from one sample, sequenced in a study of memory CD4+ T cells and cytomegalovirus serostatus. Clones were read by immunoSEQ multiplex PCR, and TCRdb kept only the in-frame ones, dropping some. This sample has some 40,000 clones, with roughly 85% found just once. The material sequenced was memory CD4+ T cells from blood. These receptors were taken from an adult in good health and CMV-seropositive. Each CDR3 is given with its conserved first and last residue. Clone size appears in some rows only: once, few, many, or a class for an expanded clone.

size: -; J: TRBJ1-1; V: TRBV7-6; CDR3: CASSPPDRNTEAFF
size: -; J: TRBJ1-1; V: TRBV6-1; CDR3: CASGDRHTEAFF
size: -; J: TRBJ2-3; V: TRBV11-3; CDR3: CASSLGRDLSTDTQYF
size: -; J: TRBJ1-5; V: TRBV7-2; CDR3: CASSSGPRGPQPQHF
size: once; J: TRBJ2-2; V: TRBV7-2; CDR3: CASNTGQGSYGELFF
size: few; J: TRBJ1-5; V: TRBV5-4; CDR3: CASSAGVNNQPQHF
size: -; J: TRBJ2-3; V: TRBV5-1; CDR3: CASSLPTDTQYF
size: -; J: TRBJ1-1; V: TRBV4-1; CDR3: CASSPAGRVNTEAFF
size: -; J: TRBJ2-1; V: TRBV9; CDR3: CASSVGAGGPGIEQFF
size: once; J: TRBJ2-3; V: TRBV18; CDR3: CASSPGPRGAQYF
size: -; J: TRBJ1-2; V: TRBV29-1; CDR3: CSVTGVYGYTF
size: -; J: TRBJ2-1; V: TRBV13; CDR3: CASSPGNGGNNEQFF
size: -; J: TRBJ2-3; V: TRBV6-1; CDR3: CASSERRGRGTDTQYF
size: -; J: TRBJ1-1; V: TRBV5-3; CDR3: CARNLQGWGPAFF
size: -; J: TRBJ1-1; V: TRBV28; CDR3: CASSIGGARMTEAFF
size: -; J: TRBJ2-1; V: TRBV7-7; CDR3: CASSPGQGVGEQFF
size: -; J: TRBJ2-1; V: TRBV5-1; CDR3: CASSRGTGGYNEQFF
size: -; J: TRBJ1-4; V: TRBV5-1; CDR3: CASSIGTGATNEKLFF
size: few; J: TRBJ1-1; V: TRBV28; CDR3: CASTRRGTEAFF
size: -; J: TRBJ1-5; V: TRBV10-3; CDR3: CATGSGLDQPQHF
size: -; J: TRBJ1-1; V: TRBV6-6; CDR3: CASSSWMNTEAFF
size: -; J: TRBJ2-5; V: TRBV5-4; CDR3: CASSPGTSGRDETQYF
size: -; J: TRBJ1-5; V: TRBV7-6; CDR3: CASSPPSICQPQHF
size: few; J: TRBJ1-5; V: TRBV28; CDR3: CASRNGQGVRGQPQHF
size: -; J: TRBJ1-1; V: TRBV2; CDR3: CASLPSGAVGTEAFF
size: -; J: TRBJ1-1; V: TRBV28; CDR3: CASSPRWGKVTEAFF
size: -; J: TRBJ2-1; V: TRBV9; CDR3: CASSATGTSNYNEQFF
size: -; J: TRBJ2-7; V: TRBV5-1; CDR3: CASSPQGAYEQYF
size: -; J: TRBJ2-3; V: TRBV5-1; CDR3: CASSESTDTQYF
size: few; J: TRBJ2-1; V: TRBV9; CDR3: CASSRTNEQFF
size: once; J: TRBJ2-2; V: TRBV5-3; CDR3: CARSLLSGLADTGELFF
size: -; J: -; V: TRBV5-6; CDR3: CASSPGHPYEQYF
size: -; J: TRBJ2-6; V: TRBV4-3; CDR3: CASSQGSSGANVLTF
size: -; J: TRBJ2-7; V: TRBV9; CDR3: CASSPSFSSYEQYF
size: -; J: TRBJ1-4; V: TRBV20-1; CDR3: CSGRDNEKLFF
size: -; J: TRBJ1-5; V: TRBV2; CDR3: CASSDKDGSNQPQHF
size: -; J: TRBJ2-1; V: TRBV9; CDR3: CASSPGTQSYNEQFF
size: -; J: TRBJ1-1; V: TRBV7-2; CDR3: CATGTRGSAEAFF
size: -; J: TRBJ2-1; V: TRBV15; CDR3: CATSRDAREQFF
size: -; J: TRBJ2-5; V: TRBV11-2; CDR3: CASSLGGGSRSPFETQYF
size: -; J: TRBJ1-2; V: TRBV6-5; CDR3: CASRSHVVSYGYTF
size: -; J: TRBJ1-5; V: TRBV19; CDR3: CASRRVQGNQPQHF
size: -; J: TRBJ1-2; V: TRBV7-2; CDR3: CASSFAGTADGYTF
size: few; J: TRBJ2-3; V: TRBV9; CDR3: CASSRQGGETDTQYF
size: -; J: TRBJ2-2; V: TRBV7-3; CDR3: CASSLTQGSAGELFF
size: -; J: TRBJ2-3; V: TRBV7-9; CDR3: CASSPPASTDTQYF
size: -; J: TRBJ2-3; V: TRBV7-6; CDR3: CASSFADTQYF
size: -; J: TRBJ2-7; V: TRBV23-1; CDR3: CASSQWATGSSYEQYF
size: -; J: TRBJ1-4; V: TRBV7-9; CDR3: CASSPAEVPGGKLFF